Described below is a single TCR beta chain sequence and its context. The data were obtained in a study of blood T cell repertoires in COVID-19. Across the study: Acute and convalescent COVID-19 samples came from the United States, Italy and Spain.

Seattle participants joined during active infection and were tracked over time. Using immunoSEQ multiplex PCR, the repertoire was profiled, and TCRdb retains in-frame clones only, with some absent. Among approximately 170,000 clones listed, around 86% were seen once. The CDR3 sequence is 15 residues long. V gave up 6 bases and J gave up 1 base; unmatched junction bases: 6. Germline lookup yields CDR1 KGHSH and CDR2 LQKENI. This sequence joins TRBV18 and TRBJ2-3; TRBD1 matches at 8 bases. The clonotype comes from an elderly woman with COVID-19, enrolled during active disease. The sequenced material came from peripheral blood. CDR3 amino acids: CASSWTGTRTDTQYF. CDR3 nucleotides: TGTGCCAGCTCTTGGACAGGGACTCGCACAGATACGCAGTATTTT.